Below are 32 T cell receptor beta chains sequenced from a single sample in a study of T cell repertoires in cytomegalovirus infection. TCRdb reprocessed the reads via MiXCR and lists one record per CDR3 protein. The sample has hundreds of thousands of distinct CDR3 sequences; approximately 24% are singletons. The sequenced sample consisted of CD8+ T cells from PBMCs. All receptors derive from a human donor in good health (CMV status not recorded). Some clones in this sample may be carry-over from other donors' samples.

This clonotype has just a few counts. The chain combines TRBV7-2 with TRBJ2-7, with 9 bases identical to TRBD2. V lost 3 bases, J lost 1 base, and 4 bases stayed unmatched. Looked up from germline, CDR1 is SGHTA and CDR2 is FQGNSA. This CDR3 contains 15 residues. The CDR3 bases are TGTGCCAGCAGCTTTTTTAGCGGGGGTTCCTACGAGCAGTACGTC. Amino acids: CASSFFSGGSYEQYV.

With respect to this clonotype: A much larger clone lies one base from this, so it may be a read error. The chain couples TRBV7-4 to TRBJ2-3; weak D call: TRBD2 (5 bases). V lost 7 bases and J lost 7, with 15 bases in between. This CDR3 region has 13 residues. The germline CDR1 and CDR2 sequences are SGHVT and SQSDAQ. In DNA form, the CDR3 reads TGTGCCAGCATTTCGGGCGGGCGGAATACGCAGTATTTT. This gives the protein CASISGGRNTQYF.

Ten or more counts support this clonotype. V and J are TRBV6-1 and TRBJ2-4; 9 bases match TRBD2. Trimming at V came to 7 bases and at J to 0 bases, leaving 4 bases not matched to a gene. Germline V gene lookup returns CDR1 MNHNS and CDR2 SASEGT. The CDR3 sequence is 15 residues long. The DNA of the CDR3 is TGTGCCAGCATGCCTAGCGGGGTAGCCAAAAACATTCAGTACTTC. Protein: CASMPSGVAKNIQYF.

The sample holds a few counts of this clonotype. The chain carries TRBV15 and TRBJ1-5; the match to TRBD1 covers 7 bases. Looked up from germline, CDR1 is LNHNV and CDR2 is YYDKDF (reference sequence). This CDR3 region has 15 residues. J gave up 0 bases and V 5 bases, and 4 bases lay outside the gene matches. The CDR3, as DNA: TGTGCCACCAGCGGCGGGACAGTTAGCAATCAGCCCCAGCATTTT. Translating gives CATSGGTVSNQPQHF. The full variable domain, with the rest looked up from reference TRBV15 and TRBJ1-5, is DAMVIQNPRYQVTQFGKPVTLSCSQTLNHNVMYWYQQKSSQAPKLLFHYYDKDFNNEADTPDNFQSRRPNTSFCFLDIRSPGLGDTAMYLCATSGGTVSNQPQHFGDGTRLSIL.

The chain carries TRBV12-5 and TRBJ1-6, with unresolved D. This CDR3 has 11 residues. Germline-derived CDR1 and CDR2 are LGHNT and FRNRAP. V was trimmed by 7 bases and J by 6 bases, leaving 4 bases between them. The DNA of the CDR3 is TGTGCTAGTGCCCTTAATTCACCCCTCCACTTT. Translated, it gives CASALNSPLHF.

This clonotype was seen only a few times. The chain uses TRBV9 and TRBJ1-2, with TRBD1 matching over 8 bases. Unmatched junction bases numbered 7, after V lost 1 base and J lost 2 bases. Germline assignment: CDR1 SGDLS and CDR2 YYNGEE. There are 16 residues in the CDR3. CDR3 sequence: CASSVPTGGYNYGYTF. DNA of the CDR3: TGTGCCAGCAGCGTACCTACAGGGGGTTACAACTATGGCTACACCTTC.

There are many counts of this clonotype. The chain couples TRBV28 to TRBJ1-1, with no clear D. V lost 5 bases, J lost 4 bases, and 11 bases lay in between. This CDR3 has 13 residues. Germline V gives CDR1 MDHEN, CDR2 SYDVKM. CDR3 nucleotides: TGTGCCAGCAGTCAGATTTGGGGCACTGAAGCTTTCTTT. Residues: CASSQIWGTEAFF.

Remarks on this clonotype: One junction end does not reproduce the germline sequence, and a read error may be involved. V is TRBV12-3 or TRBV12-4 and J is TRBJ1-4, with a weak D call TRBD1 (6 bases). The CDR3 runs to 15 residues. CDR3 residues: CVSSWSGDSNEKLFF. The CDR3 DNA reads as TGTGTCAGCAGTTGGTCAGGGGACTCTAATGAAAAACTGTTTTTT.

In this sample, this clonotype turned up many times. DNA for the CDR3: TGTGCCAGCAGCTTAAGGACGGGGAGTTCGGCCGGGGAGCTGTTTTTT. Translation: CASSLRTGSSAGELFF. The chain carries TRBV7-2 and TRBJ2-2; perhaps TRBD2 as D (5 bases). The CDR3 extends over 16 amino acids. From germline, CDR1 is SGHTA and CDR2 FQGNSA. V lost 2 bases and J lost 6, with 16 bases in between. Drawing the rest from reference TRBV7-2 and TRBJ2-2, the complete variable domain is GAGVSQSPSNKVTEKGKDVELRCDPISGHTALYWYRQSLGQGLEFLIYFQGNSAPDKSGLPSDRFSAERTGGSVSTLTIQRTQQEDSAVYLCASSLRTGSSAGELFFGEGSRLTVL.

The table lists this clonotype with a few counts. The J gene is TRBJ2-7, the V gene TRBV20-1; D may be TRBD1 (5 bases). The CDR3 sequence is 13 residues long. With 3 bases removed from V and 3 bases from J, the gap between germline ends came to 12 bases. The germline CDR1 and CDR2 sequences are DFQATT and SNEGSKA (reference sequence). The CDR3 reads CSARLDSGYEQYV. The CDR3 coding sequence is TGCAGTGCTAGGCTCGACAGTGGCTACGAGCAGTACGTC.

The chain uses TRBV12-5 and TRBJ1-1; TRBD1 aligns across 8 bases. The germline gives CDR1 LGHNT, CDR2 FRNRAP. This CDR3 spans 15 amino acids. The V and J ends lost 2 bases and 1 base, in that order; junction bases with no gene match: 3. The DNA of the CDR3 is TGTGCTAGTGGTTTGCACAGGGGGGAGAACACTGAAGCTTTCTTT. Its protein product is CASGLHRGENTEAFF.

Ten or more counts support this clonotype. The chain combines TRBV7-6 with TRBJ2-2, with D perhaps being TRBD1 or TRBD2 (6 bases each). V was pared by 5 bases and J by 4 bases, with 20 bases between. This CDR3 comprises 17 residues. From germline, CDR1 is SGHVS and CDR2 FNYEAQ. DNA of the CDR3: TGTGCCAGCAGCCAAGGGGTCCCGGGGGCCAGCACCGGGGAGCTGTTTTTT. It is translated as CASSQGVPGASTGELFF.

The V call is TRBV6-2 or TRBV6-3, the J call TRBJ2-2; weak D call: TRBD1 (5 bases). The CDR3 is 13 amino acids. Germline V lookup: CDR1 MNHEY, CDR2 SVGEGT. The V end lost 8 bases, the J end lost 6 bases, and 13 bases lay between the germline ends. CDR3: CASGLLGAGELFF. The CDR3 bases are TGTGCCAGCGGCTTGCTAGGGGCCGGGGAGCTGTTTTTT.

Here the CDR3 reads CAIRGLSGPNTGELFF. In nucleotides, the CDR3 is TGTGCCATCAGAGGTCTCTCAGGGCCCAACACCGGGGAGCTGTTTTTT. V gene TRBV10-3 combines with J gene TRBJ2-2; maybe TRBD1 (5 bases). With 6 bases removed from V and 2 bases from J, the gap between germline ends came to 16 bases. The CDR3 is made up of 16 amino acids. CDR1 ENHRY and CDR2 SYGVKD come from the germline V gene.

In the case of this clonotype: A read error is possible here, since a much larger clone lies one base away. The chain has TRBV7-6 and TRBJ2-7, with TRBD2 matching 7 bases. The CDR3 is made up of 14 amino acids. From germline, CDR1 is SGHVS and CDR2 FNYEAQ. CDR3 nucleotide sequence: TGTGCCAGCAGCCACAGCGGGGTATTCTACGAGCAGTCCTTC. Translation: CASSHSGVFYEQSF.

This clonotype showed up many times. The chain links TRBV7-9 to TRBJ2-7, with D perhaps assigned TRBD1 or TRBD2 (5 bases each). CDR3 length: 12 amino acids. Deletions cut 0 bases from V and 8 bases from J, with 8 bases between. Germline-derived CDR1 and CDR2 are SEHNR and FQNEAQ (reference sequence). CDR3 protein: CASSLALGQQYF. CDR3 DNA: TGTGCCAGCAGCTTAGCGTTGGGACAGCAGTACTTC.

As concerns this clonotype: A much larger clone lies one base from this, so it may be a read error. This chain joins TRBV7-6 and TRBJ2-1; 7 bases are a match to TRBD1. Germline-derived CDR1 and CDR2 are SGHVS and FNYEAQ. V shed 5 bases and J 4 bases; nucleotides not matched to a gene: 8. The CDR3 length is 15 residues. The chain's CDR3 is CASSQSQTGYNEQFF. The CDR3, as DNA: TGTGCCAGCAGCCAATCCCAGACAGGGTACAATGAGCAGTTCTTC.

In its sample, this clonotype was seen many times. The genes are TRBV28 and TRBJ1-1; D unresolved. V gave up 5 bases and J gave up 0 bases, with 13 bases separating them. Germline V gene lookup returns CDR1 MDHEN and CDR2 SYDVKM. The length of the CDR3 is 15 residues. CDR3 loop: CASSPPGGMNTEAFF. The CDR3 nucleotides read TGTGCCAGCAGTCCCCCCGGAGGGATGAACACTGAAGCTTTCTTT.

The rearrangement uses TRBV7-9 and TRBJ2-2; D is perhaps TRBD1 (5 bases). Deletions cut 7 bases from V and 1 base from J, with 19 bases between. Germline V gene lookup returns CDR1 SEHNR and CDR2 FQNEAQ (reference sequence). The CDR3 has 17 amino acids. The CDR3 DNA is TGTGCCAGCATCATCCGACAGACAGAAGGGAACACCGGGGAGCTGTTTTTT. It is translated as CASIIRQTEGNTGELFF.

This clonotype was detected only a few times. The gene calls are TRBV20-1 and TRBJ1-1; D not certain. V was cut by 6 bases and J by 0 bases, with 8 bases left in between. The CDR3 runs 12 residues. The germline V gene has CDR1 DFQATT and CDR2 SNEGSKA (reference sequence). The CDR3 DNA follows: TGCAGTGCCGAACGTTTGAACACTGAAGCTTTCTTT. It is translated as CSAERLNTEAFF.

V gene TRBV27 combines with J gene TRBJ1-5; D uncertain. V lost 5 bases and J 1 base, leaving 9 bases between the germline ends. Per the germline V gene, CDR1 is MNHEY and CDR2 is SMNVEV (reference sequence). This CDR3 has 14 residues. The CDR3 protein is CASSRSLSNQPQHF. CDR3 DNA: TGTGCCAGCAGTCGCTCACTCAGCAATCAGCCCCAGCATTTT.

This clonotype was observed a handful of times. This chain uses TRBV29-1 with TRBJ2-7, with D tentatively TRBD1 or TRBD2 (6 bases each). With 0 bases removed from V and 2 bases from J, the gap between germline ends came to 14 bases. The CDR3 extends over 15 amino acids. Per the germline V gene, CDR1 is SQVTM and CDR2 is ANQGSEA. The CDR3 nucleotides are TGCAGCGTTGAAGATCGATGGGGGGCGACCTACGAGCAGTACTTC. It translates to CSVEDRWGATYEQYF.

The chain couples TRBV5-5 to TRBJ2-7; D is undetermined. The length of the CDR3 is 13 residues. Trimming left V 0 bases short and J 2 bases short, with 6 bases between. Germline V lookup: CDR1 SGHKS, CDR2 YYEKEE (reference sequence). CDR3 DNA sequence: TGTGCCAGCAGCTTGGACACACCCTACGAGCAGTACGTC. Translated: CASSLDTPYEQYV.

V is TRBV10-3 and J is TRBJ2-3, with 9 bases identical to TRBD2. The germline gives CDR1 ENHRY, CDR2 SYGVKD. The CDR3 contains 16 residues. The J segment lost 0 bases and the V segment lost 4 bases, leaving 5 bases of the junction unmatched. CDR3 nucleotides: TGTGCCATCAGTGTATTAGCGGGGGCTAGCACAGATACGCAGTATTTT. This gives the protein CAISVLAGASTDTQYF.

This clonotype has a handful of counts. The chain is built from TRBV28 and TRBJ2-7; D gene unclear. The V end lost 5 bases, the J end lost 3 bases, and 14 bases lay between the germline ends. CDR3 length equals 14 residues. Per germline, CDR1 MDHEN and CDR2 SYDVKM. CDR3 nucleotide sequence: TGTGCCAGCAGTCCCCTAGGTACACGCTACGAGCAGTACGTC. Translation: CASSPLGTRYEQYV.

This clonotype was seen a handful of times. The V and J genes are TRBV27 and TRBJ2-1; TRBD2 matches at 9 bases. V was pared by 2 bases and J by 9 bases, with 5 bases of the junction left unmatched. The CDR3 spans 14 residues. Germline V gene sequence: CDR1 MNHEY, CDR2 SMNVEV (reference sequence). For the CDR3, the DNA is TGTGCCAGCAGTTTAACCCGGCGGGGGGGTGAGCAGTTCTTC. Protein sequence: CASSLTRRGGEQFF.

J is TRBJ2-2 and V is TRBV5-1, with TRBD2 identical over 9 bases. Germline V lookup: CDR1 SGHRS, CDR2 YFSETQ. The CDR3 loop spans 15 amino acids. V was clipped by 3 bases and J by 3 bases; unmatched bases: 3. DNA for the CDR3: TGCGCCAGCAGCTGGCGGGGGGGTGACACCGGGGAGCTGTTTTTT. Translating it yields CASSWRGGDTGELFF. Full variable domain (rest looked up from reference TRBV5-1 and TRBJ2-2): KAGVTQTPRYLIKTRGQQVTLSCSPISGHRSVSWYQQTPGQGLQFLFEYFSETQRNKGNFPGRFSGRQFSNSRSEMNVSTLELGDSALYLCASSWRGGDTGELFFGEGSRLTVL.

The chain has TRBV5-1 and TRBJ1-5, with D uncertain. The CDR3 has 11 amino acids. With 7 bases removed from V and 7 bases from J, the gap between germline ends came to 9 bases. The germline gives CDR1 SGHRS, CDR2 YFSETQ. CDR3 DNA sequence: TGCGCCAGCGGGGTTAGCCAGCCCCAGCATTTT. Translated: CASGVSQPQHF.

The rearrangement joins TRBV28 to TRBJ2-5; TRBD1 matches at 9 bases. CDR3 length equals 15 residues. J lost 4 bases, V lost 2 bases, and 5 bases had no gene match. Germline CDR1 MDHEN, CDR2 SYDVKM. CDR3 sequence: CASSLTGGISETQYF. CDR3 sequence (DNA): TGTGCCAGCAGTTTAACAGGGGGCATATCAGAGACCCAGTACTTC.

This clonotype was recorded many times. The V and J genes are TRBV10-3 and TRBJ2-1; 9 nucleotides agree with TRBD1. CDR3 size: 15 residues. V dropped 0 bases and J dropped 6; count of bases not matched to a gene: 3. Germline CDR1 is ENHRY and CDR2 is SYGVKD. The CDR3 reads CAISESGTGSNEQFF. CDR3 sequence (DNA): TGTGCCATCAGTGAGTCCGGGACAGGGAGCAATGAGCAGTTCTTC.

This clonotype was picked up one time. The rearrangement links TRBV20-1 to TRBJ1-2, with 7 bases matching TRBD1. The V and J ends lost 1 base and 4 bases, in that order; junction bases with no gene match: 9. This CDR3 contains 15 residues. CDR1 and CDR2 from the germline V gene are DFQATT and SNEGSKA (reference sequence). CDR3: CSARVVQGRAYGYTF. CDR3 nucleotide sequence: TGCAGTGCTAGAGTAGTACAGGGGCGCGCCTATGGCTACACCTTC.

This clonotype occurred a few times. The chain links TRBV6-5 to TRBJ2-1; tentative D call: TRBD2 (5 bases). V gave up 6 bases and J gave up 0 bases, with 15 bases separating them. Germline CDR1 and CDR2: MNHEY and SVGAGI. The CDR3 loop spans 16 amino acids. Here the CDR3 DNA reads TGTGCCAGCAGCCACTCCCAGCGGAGCTCCTACAATGAGCAGTTCTTC. Translated, it gives CASSHSQRSSYNEQFF.